Listed here are 27 T cell receptor beta chains from one sample, sequenced in a study of T cell repertoires in cytomegalovirus infection. Each CDR3 protein gets one entry after TCRdb re-called the reads with MiXCR. Among 600,000 to 800,000 distinct CDR3 sequences listed, 20% to 30% were seen once. The sequenced sample was CD8+ T cells from PBMCs. The source is a human donor in good health (CMV status not recorded). Some clones in this sample may be carry-over from other donors' samples.

This clonotype has just a few counts. This chain links TRBV4-1 with TRBJ2-1, with a weak D call TRBD2 (6 bases). Germline V CDR1 and CDR2: MGHRA, YSYEKL. Trimming took off 1 base at V and 8 bases at J, with 15 bases between the two ends. The CDR3 length is 15 residues. CDR3 nucleotide sequence: TGCGCCAGCAGCCAAGGGCGGGGAGATATGGATGAGCAGTTCTTC. Translation gives CASSQGRGDMDEQFF.

This clonotype was counted a few times. The CDR3 region is CATSPLDRLNTEAFF. CDR3 nucleotide sequence: TGTGCCACCAGCCCGCTCGACAGGTTGAACACTGAAGCTTTCTTT. The V gene is TRBV15, the J gene TRBJ1-1, with D possibly TRBD1 on 6 matching bases. V gave up 5 bases and J gave up 0 bases, with 13 bases separating them. This CDR3 has 15 amino acids. CDR1 LNHNV and CDR2 YYDKDF come from the germline V gene (reference sequence).

This clonotype was seen ten or more times. V usage is TRBV7-6 and J usage is TRBJ2-3, with unresolved D. Germline V gene sequence: CDR1 SGHVS, CDR2 FNYEAQ. Deletions cut 1 base from V and 2 bases from J, with 7 bases between. The CDR3 consists of 14 residues. CDR3 DNA: TGTGCCAGCAGCTTAGGCGCCCTCACAGATACGCAGTATTTT. Protein product: CASSLGALTDTQYF.

The V gene is TRBV28, the J gene TRBJ1-5; no firm D call. Per germline, CDR1 MDHEN and CDR2 SYDVKM. Trimming stripped 1 base from V and 4 bases from J, with 20 bases between. This CDR3 has 18 residues. Written as DNA, the CDR3 is TGTGCCAGCAGTTTATTACTCCCGGGTAGGGCTAGTAATCAGCCCCAGCATTTT. It translates to CASSLLLPGRASNQPQHF.

This clonotype has more than one count but fewer than ten. This CDR3 reads CASSEVRLNQPQHF. The CDR3 DNA sequence: TGTGCCAGCAGTGAAGTCCGGTTAAATCAGCCCCAGCATTTT. The chain employs TRBV2 and TRBJ1-5; D unclear. Trimming stripped 1 base from V and 4 bases from J, with 8 bases between. CDR1 is SNHLY, CDR2 FYNNEI, per germline. The CDR3 contains 14 residues.

The sample holds a few counts of this clonotype. The gene calls are TRBV6-5 and TRBJ2-5; TRBD2 matches at 9 bases. V trimming: 7 bases; J trimming: 1 base; junction bases outside the gene matches: 4. The CDR3 runs 14 residues. Germline V CDR1 and CDR2: MNHEY, SVGAGI. The CDR3 spells CASTPSGAQETQYF. Written as DNA, the CDR3 is TGTGCCAGCACTCCTAGCGGGGCCCAAGAGACCCAGTACTTC.

This clonotype has just one count. Sequence at one end of the junction differs from germline and may be a read error. V usage is TRBV2 and J usage is TRBJ2-7; D ambiguous. This CDR3 has 11 amino acids. CDR1 is SNHLY, CDR2 FYNNEI, per germline. The CDR3 loop is CASLVSGSLKF. CDR3 DNA sequence: TGTGCCAGCCTAGTTTCCGGCAGTCTTAAATTC.

The rearrangement joins TRBV7-9 to TRBJ2-1; D might be TRBD1 (6 bases). Trimming removed 1 base from V and 10 bases from J, with 11 bases in between. Germline CDR1 SEHNR, CDR2 FQNEAQ (reference sequence). The CDR3 is made up of 13 amino acids. Here the CDR3 reads CASSLGLTGEQFF. The CDR3, as DNA: TGTGCCAGCAGCTTAGGCCTCACAGGGGAGCAGTTCTTC.

This clonotype turned up a few times. The chain has TRBV29-1 and TRBJ1-2; no reliable D call. Germline assignment: CDR1 SQVTM and CDR2 ANQGSEA. V shed 1 base and J shed 7 bases, with 7 bases lying between them. The CDR3 contains 11 residues. CDR3 in DNA: TGCAGCGTTGAAGGGAACGGTGGCTACACCTTC. Amino acid sequence: CSVEGNGGYTF.

There are a few counts of this clonotype. The chain's CDR3 is CASSQLRGESPVQPQHF. DNA of the CDR3: TGCGCCAGCAGTCAATTGAGGGGGGAATCCCCGGTTCAGCCCCAGCATTTT. This rearrangement joins TRBV23-1 to TRBJ1-5; a weak D match, TRBD1 (6 bases). TRBV23-1 belongs to the ORF category, with a function that is uncertain. CDR3 length: 17 amino acids. V dropped 1 base and J dropped 6 bases, with 19 bases sitting between them.

This clonotype turned up a few times. The CDR3 bases are TGCAGCGTTGAAGCCCTCCGGGACAGGGGTAACACCGGGGAGCTGTTTTTT. It encodes CSVEALRDRGNTGELFF. This sequence joins TRBV29-1 and TRBJ2-2, with 10 positions matching TRBD1. The CDR3 contains 17 residues. V gave up 1 base and J gave up 2 bases; unmatched junction bases: 7. In germline, CDR1 is SQVTM, CDR2 ANQGSEA.

The chain combines TRBV19 with TRBJ2-1; 9 nucleotides match TRBD2. Trimming at V came to 7 bases and at J to 14 bases, leaving 9 bases not matched to a gene. CDR3 length equals 12 residues. Germline V CDR1 and CDR2: LNHDA, SQIVND (reference sequence). Written as DNA, the CDR3 is TGTGCCAGTATCGGCGGGGGGGGATTCGAGTTCTTC. This codes for CASIGGGGFEFF.

This clonotype was picked up a small number of times. The rearrangement joins TRBV29-1 to TRBJ2-1; D gene unclear. This CDR3 region has 13 residues. Trimming removed 2 bases from V and 3 bases from J, with 8 bases in between. Germline-derived CDR1 and CDR2 are SQVTM and ANQGSEA. The CDR3 coding sequence is TGCAGCGTTGAAAGGACCAACTACAATGAGCAGTTCTTC. This sequence encodes CSVERTNYNEQFF.

In this sample, this clonotype turned up a few times. The chain is built from TRBV7-9 and TRBJ2-7; D not resolved. Germline CDR1 is SEHNR and CDR2 is FQNEAQ (reference sequence). This CDR3 region has 16 residues. The V end lost 1 base, the J end lost 5 bases, and 18 bases lay between the germline ends. The CDR3 DNA reads as TGTGCCAGCAGCTTAGGAGCCACCCCCCGGCGTGACGAGCAGTACGTC. The encoded protein is CASSLGATPRRDEQYV.

This clonotype appeared a few times. The gene calls are TRBV7-9 and TRBJ2-1; TRBD2 agrees at 9 bases. CDR1 SEHNR and CDR2 FQNEAQ come from the germline V gene (reference sequence). With V trimmed by 0 bases and J by 13 bases, 7 bases remained unmatched. The CDR3 spans 14 residues. In nucleotides, the CDR3 is TGTGCCAGCAGCTTAGCGCAGGCGGGGGGGGACCAGTTCTTC. Encoded protein: CASSLAQAGGDQFF.

Many counts were recorded for this clonotype. This chain uses TRBV7-2 with TRBJ1-5; the match to TRBD1 covers 7 bases. From germline, CDR1 is SGHTA and CDR2 FQGNSA. This CDR3 comprises 16 residues. The ends lost 1 base at V and 7 bases at J; junction bases unmatched: 10. The CDR3 loop reads CASSLGQGSFGQPQHF. CDR3 DNA sequence: TGTGCCAGCAGCTTAGGACAGGGAAGCTTCGGGCAGCCCCAGCATTTT.

This clonotype showed up just a few times. The V gene is TRBV6-1, the J gene TRBJ2-2; D not certain. CDR1 and CDR2 from the germline V gene are MNHNS and SASEGT. V was cut by 10 bases and J by 7 bases, with 13 bases left in between. CDR3 size: 12 residues. The CDR3 sequence: CAITPLGGELFF. The DNA of the CDR3 is TGTGCCATTACTCCGTTGGGCGGGGAGCTGTTTTTT.

This clonotype was detected a few times. The genes are TRBV10-3 and TRBJ2-3, with D uncertain. CDR3 size: 12 residues. CDR1 and CDR2 (germline): ENHRY, SYGVKD. With 0 bases removed from V and 4 bases from J, the gap between germline ends came to 2 bases. CDR3 amino acids: CAISESADTQYF. CDR3 DNA: TGTGCCATCAGTGAGTCTGCAGATACGCAGTATTTT.

Notes on this clonotype: A clone one base away is much larger, so this may be a read error. The chain recombines TRBV6-1 with TRBJ2-7; tentative D call: TRBD2 (6 bases). CDR3 length equals 15 residues. The germline V gene has CDR1 MNHNS and CDR2 SASEGT. V lost 1 base, J lost 4 bases, and 14 bases lay in between. The CDR3 DNA is TGTGCCAGCAGTGAAGGGAGGGACGGGGGATACGAGCAGTACTTC. This translates into CASSEGRDGGYEQYF.

The J gene is TRBJ2-7, the V gene TRBV4-1; 9 positions match TRBD2. This CDR3 has 14 residues. The J segment lost 3 bases and the V segment lost 1 base, leaving 1 base of the junction unmatched. The germline CDR1 and CDR2 sequences are MGHRA and YSYEKL. The CDR3 region is CASSQGLADYEQYF. CDR3 coding DNA: TGCGCCAGCAGCCAAGGACTAGCGGACTACGAGCAGTACTTC.

Many counts were recorded for this clonotype. V usage is TRBV4-1 and J usage is TRBJ1-2, with D maybe TRBD1 (5 bases). The CDR3 has 13 residues. Germline-derived CDR1 and CDR2 are MGHRA and YSYEKL. V was clipped by 5 bases and J by 8 bases, with 15 bases between them. The CDR3 DNA is TGCGCCAGCAGCTTTGGGACTGTGAGCGGCTACACCTTC. Amino acid sequence: CASSFGTVSGYTF.

Many counts were recorded for this clonotype. The V call is TRBV4-2, the J call TRBJ2-7; 7 bases map to TRBD2. Germline-derived CDR1 and CDR2 are LGHNA and YNFKEQ. J lost 0 bases, V lost 0 bases, and 8 bases had no gene match. The CDR3 consists of 17 residues. CDR3 sequence reads: CASSQERSSGDSYEQYF. In DNA, the CDR3 is TGTGCCAGCAGCCAAGAACGGTCGAGCGGGGACTCCTACGAGCAGTACTTC.

This sequence joins TRBV4-3 and TRBJ1-2; D gene uncertain. The germline gives CDR1 LGHNA, CDR2 YSLEER. The V and J ends lost 4 bases and 10 bases respectively, with 10 bases between them. The CDR3 consists of 11 residues. Here the CDR3 DNA reads TGCGCCAGCAGCCGGGGTTTTTCCTACACCTTC. Amino acids: CASSRGFSYTF.

This chain uses TRBV6-6 with TRBJ1-6, with D unclear. The CDR3 is made up of 16 amino acids. The germline V gene encodes CDR1 MNHNY and CDR2 SVGAGI (reference sequence). Trimming cost V 7 bases and J 0 bases, with 13 bases left between them. DNA of the CDR3: TGTGCCAGCACCCATCAAGGGAGCTCCTATAATTCACCCCTCCACTTT. It specifies CASTHQGSSYNSPLHF.

The chain links TRBV7-9 to TRBJ1-4; D is possibly TRBD1 (5 bases). Trimming pared 5 bases from V and 4 bases from J, leaving 11 bases between. The CDR3 has 14 residues. The germline V gene encodes CDR1 SEHNR and CDR2 FQNEAQ (reference sequence). The CDR3 loop is CASSPFDSNEKLFF. The CDR3 region has the DNA TGTGCCAGCAGCCCCTTCGACAGTAATGAAAAACTGTTTTTT.

This clonotype was recorded at least ten times. The rearrangement uses TRBV7-6 and TRBJ2-5; TRBD1 is a possible D gene (5 bases). The CDR3 contains 17 residues. Trimming took 2 bases from V and 5 from J, leaving 21 bases between them. CDR1 and CDR2 from the germline V gene are SGHVS and FNYEAQ. The DNA for the CDR3 is TGTGCCAGCAGCTTACCCCCGCACTCAGGGCTCGGGGAGACCCAGTACTTC. This codes for CASSLPPHSGLGETQYF.

Details on this clonotype: A far larger clone is one nucleotide away, so this likely arose from a read error. The chain employs TRBV7-2 and TRBJ1-1; 7 bases fit TRBD1. The germline V gene has CDR1 SGHTA and CDR2 FQGNSA. The CDR3 spans 12 residues. The DNA for the CDR3 is TGTGCCAGCAGCTTGACAGGGACTGAAGTTTTCTTT. Residues: CASSLTGTEVFF.